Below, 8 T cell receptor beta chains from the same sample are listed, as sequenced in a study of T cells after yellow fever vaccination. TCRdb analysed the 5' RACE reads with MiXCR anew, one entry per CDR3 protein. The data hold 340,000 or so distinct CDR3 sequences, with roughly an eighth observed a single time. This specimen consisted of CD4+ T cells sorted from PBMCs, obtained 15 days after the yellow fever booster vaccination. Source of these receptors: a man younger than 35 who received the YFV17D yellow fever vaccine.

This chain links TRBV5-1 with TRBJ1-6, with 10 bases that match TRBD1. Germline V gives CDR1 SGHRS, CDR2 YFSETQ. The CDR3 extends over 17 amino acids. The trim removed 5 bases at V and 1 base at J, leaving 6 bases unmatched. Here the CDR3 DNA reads TGCGCCAGCAGTCGGGACAGGGGAACATCCTATAATTCACCCCTCCACTTT. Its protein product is CASSRDRGTSYNSPLHF.

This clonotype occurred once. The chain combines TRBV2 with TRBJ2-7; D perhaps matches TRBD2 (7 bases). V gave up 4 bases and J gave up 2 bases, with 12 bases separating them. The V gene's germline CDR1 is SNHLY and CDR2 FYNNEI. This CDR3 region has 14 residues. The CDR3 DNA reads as TGTGCCAGCAGTGTCGGGGGGCATACCTACGAGCAGTACGTC. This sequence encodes CASSVGGHTYEQYV.

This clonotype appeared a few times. The chain's CDR3 is CASSPRGVGDTQYF. In DNA, the CDR3 is TGTGCCAGCAGCCCCCGAGGCGTCGGAGATACGCAGTATTTT. The rearrangement uses TRBV28 and TRBJ2-3; D remains ambiguous. Germline values: CDR1 MDHEN, CDR2 SYDVKM. The CDR3 is 14 residues long. The V and J ends lost 6 bases and 5 bases respectively, with 15 bases between them.

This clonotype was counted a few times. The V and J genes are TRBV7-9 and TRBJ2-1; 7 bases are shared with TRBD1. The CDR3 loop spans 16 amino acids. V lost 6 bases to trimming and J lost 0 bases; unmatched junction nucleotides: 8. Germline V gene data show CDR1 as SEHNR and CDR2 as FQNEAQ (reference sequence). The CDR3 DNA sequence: TGTGCCAGCAGATTTGACAGGGTCCCCTCCTACAATGAGCAGTTCTTC. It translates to CASRFDRVPSYNEQFF.

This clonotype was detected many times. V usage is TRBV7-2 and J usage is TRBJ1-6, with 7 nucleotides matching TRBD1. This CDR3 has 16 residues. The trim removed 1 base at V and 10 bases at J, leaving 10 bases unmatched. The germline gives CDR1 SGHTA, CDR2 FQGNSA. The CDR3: CASSLGVTGDSSPLHF. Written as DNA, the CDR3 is TGTGCCAGCAGCTTAGGGGTTACAGGGGACTCGTCACCCCTCCACTTT.

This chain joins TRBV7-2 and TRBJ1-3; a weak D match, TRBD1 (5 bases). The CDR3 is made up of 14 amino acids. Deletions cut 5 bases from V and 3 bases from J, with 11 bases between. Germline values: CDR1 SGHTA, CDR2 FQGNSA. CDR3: CASSPDSYGNTIYF. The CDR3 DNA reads TGTGCCAGCAGCCCCGACAGCTATGGAAACACCATATATTTT. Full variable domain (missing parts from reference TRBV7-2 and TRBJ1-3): GAGVSQSPSNKVTEKGKDVELRCDPISGHTALYWYRQSLGQGLEFLIYFQGNSAPDKSGLPSDRFSAERTGGSVSTLTIQRTQQEDSAVYLCASSPDSYGNTIYFGEGSWLTVV.

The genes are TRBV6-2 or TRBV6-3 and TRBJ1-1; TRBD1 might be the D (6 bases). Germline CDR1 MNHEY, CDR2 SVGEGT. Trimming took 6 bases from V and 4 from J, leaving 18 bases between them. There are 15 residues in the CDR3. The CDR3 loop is CASRHHRVVGTEAFF. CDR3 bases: TGTGCCAGCAGACACCACAGGGTGGTAGGCACTGAAGCTTTCTTT.

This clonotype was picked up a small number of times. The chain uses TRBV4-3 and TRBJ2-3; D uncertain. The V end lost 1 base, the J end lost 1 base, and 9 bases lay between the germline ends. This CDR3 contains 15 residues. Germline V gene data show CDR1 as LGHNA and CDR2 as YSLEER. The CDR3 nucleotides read TGCGCCAGCAGCCAAGGGAGAGGCCGCACAGATACGCAGTATTTT. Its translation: CASSQGRGRTDTQYF.